This section outlines one T cell receptor (beta chain) sequence together with its context. This clonotype was found a few times. This receptor's antigen is unknown. One base away there is no much larger clone; base qualities are not given. This sample's treatment or condition label indicates: live attenuated yellow fever vaccine strain. At each blood-draw timepoint, two biological replicates of bulk PBMCs were obtained. A standard Ficoll-Paque protocol was used to isolate PBMCs from peripheral blood. TriZol was used to extract RNA from bulk PBMCs, from CD4 and CD8 fractions, and from dextramer-positive and dextramer-negative fractions. The data were taken from a study of T cells after yellow fever vaccination (dated by TCRdb to between 2017 and 2020). The study in broad terms: The SMART-Seq v4 Ultra Low Input RNA kit was used to prepare libraries from fractions with low cell numbers. Blood samples were taken at several timepoints before and after primary and secondary immunization, and bulk PBMC replicates and cell subsets were isolated. The cohort comprised two healthy male donors, one aged 18 to 30 and one aged 30 to 40 years. To follow T-cell clones before and after both primary and booster YFV17D yellow fever vaccination, bulk TCR alpha and beta repertoires underwent longitudinal sequencing. The paper as a whole reports these results and caveats: The study included only two donors, which limits how far the findings can be generalized. Most clones expanded after primary vaccination were re-detected after the booster (almost 98% of CD4 and around 86% of CD8), suggesting broad memory maintenance. The secondary T-cell response was weaker than the primary response but faster, peaking on day 5 instead of day 15. A small fraction of clonotypes showed up in both the CD4 and CD8 compartments, probably as a result of convergent recombination. FACS-sorted repertoires could contain abundant contaminating clonotypes from the bulk population, so computational filtering was required.

V lost 3 bases and J lost 0 bases; the stretch between them is 11 bases long. The CDR3 contains 15 residues, cysteine and phenylalanine counted. The entry retains the CDR3 DNA only, 45 bases that are in frame from base 1. CDR1 is given as LNHDA and CDR2 as SQIVND, both from the germline V gene (reference sequence). The reads were generated on an Illumina NovaSeq 6000. TCR cDNA was synthesized by 5'RACE template switching, which introduced a universal primer site and unique molecular identifiers. cDNA synthesis was primed from both the TCR alpha and TCR beta constant segments. Libraries were amplified in two PCR steps, with sample barcodes and sequencing adapters added in the second step. Sequencing of libraries was done on Illumina HiSeq 2500 (2x100 bp) or NovaSeq (2x150 bp). As for the original processing: Demultiplexing of reads and collapsing into UMI consensus sequences were performed with MIGEC, and V(D)J alignment was carried out with MiXCR. Vaccine-responding clonotypes were defined with edgeR using replicate PBMC samples, requiring FDR below 0.01 and a log2 fold change above 5 up to day 15. CD4 or CD8 identity was assigned to each bulk clonotype according to whether the clonotype was present at higher abundance in the sequenced CD4 repertoire or the sequenced CD8 repertoire. TCRdb applied fastp at Q25 and MiXCR to the public reads, then kept only in-frame beta chains. Every distinct CDR3 protein forms one entry, paired with its most common genes and DNA. The V and J calls were determined by TCRdb, not by the authors. This sample comprises hundreds of thousands of distinct CDR3 sequences, about 17% of them detected only once. Roughly 19% of the sample is in the top ten clones.

This receptor was obtained from a man between 18 and 35 years old who received the YFV17D yellow fever vaccine. This specimen consisted of PBMCs, obtained before the yellow fever booster vaccination. Here the chain combines TRBV19 and TRBJ1-1; the D segment cannot be called with confidence. The CDR3 reads CASSISGNMNTEAFF. The DNA sequence is as follows: TGTGCCAGTAGTATTTCGGGGAATATGAACACTGAAGCTTTCTTT.